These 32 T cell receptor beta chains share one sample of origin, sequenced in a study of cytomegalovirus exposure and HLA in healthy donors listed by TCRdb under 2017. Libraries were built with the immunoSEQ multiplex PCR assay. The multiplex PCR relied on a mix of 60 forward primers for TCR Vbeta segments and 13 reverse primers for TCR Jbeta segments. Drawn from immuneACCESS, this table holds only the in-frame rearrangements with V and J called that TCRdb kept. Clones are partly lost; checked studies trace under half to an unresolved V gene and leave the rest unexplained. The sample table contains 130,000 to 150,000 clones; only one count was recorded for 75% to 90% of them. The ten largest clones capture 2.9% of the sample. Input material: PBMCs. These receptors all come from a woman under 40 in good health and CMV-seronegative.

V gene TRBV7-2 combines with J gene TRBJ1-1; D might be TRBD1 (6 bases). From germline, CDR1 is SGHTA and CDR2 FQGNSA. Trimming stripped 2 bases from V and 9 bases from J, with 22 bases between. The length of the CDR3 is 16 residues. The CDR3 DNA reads TGTGCCAGCAGCTTATTTCAGGTCTCACAGGGCTCAAAAGCTTTCTTT. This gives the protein CASSLFQVSQGSKAFF.

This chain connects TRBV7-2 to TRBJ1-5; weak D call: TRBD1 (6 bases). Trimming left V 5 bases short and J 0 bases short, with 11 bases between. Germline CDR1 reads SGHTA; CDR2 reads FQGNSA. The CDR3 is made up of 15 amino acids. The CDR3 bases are TGTGCCAGCAGCCAACAGGGTAATAGCAATCAGCCCCAGCATTTT. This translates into CASSQQGNSNQPQHF.

The CDR3 nucleotides are TGTGCCAGCAGTGGGACAGCCTCTGGAAACACCATATATTTT. The encoded protein is CASSGTASGNTIYF. The chain uses TRBV6-5 and TRBJ1-3, with 7 bases lining up with TRBD1. Per germline, CDR1 MNHEY and CDR2 SVGAGI. Unmatched junction bases numbered 1, after V lost 5 bases and J lost 0 bases. The CDR3 runs 14 residues.

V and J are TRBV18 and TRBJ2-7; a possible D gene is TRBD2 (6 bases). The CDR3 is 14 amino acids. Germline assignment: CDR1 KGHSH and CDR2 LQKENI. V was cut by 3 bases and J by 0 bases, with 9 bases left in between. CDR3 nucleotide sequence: TGTGCCAGCTCACCCCCCGGGAGCTCCTACGAGCAGTACTTC. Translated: CASSPPGSSYEQYF.

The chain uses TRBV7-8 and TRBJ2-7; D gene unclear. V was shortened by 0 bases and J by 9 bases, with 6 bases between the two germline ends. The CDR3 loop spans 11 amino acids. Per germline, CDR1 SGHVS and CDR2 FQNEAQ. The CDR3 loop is CASSLATTQYF. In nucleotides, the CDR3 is TGTGCCAGCAGCTTAGCTACTACGCAGTACTTC.

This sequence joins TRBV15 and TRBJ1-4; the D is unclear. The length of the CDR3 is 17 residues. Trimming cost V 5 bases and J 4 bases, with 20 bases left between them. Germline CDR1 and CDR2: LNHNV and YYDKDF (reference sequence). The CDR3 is CATSDRRRTSGNEKLFF. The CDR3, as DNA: TGTGCCACCAGCGACCGACGGAGGACTTCTGGTAATGAAAAACTGTTTTTT. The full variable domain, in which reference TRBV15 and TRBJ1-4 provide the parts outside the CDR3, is DAMVIQNPRYQVTQFGKPVTLSCSQTLNHNVMYWYQQKSSQAPKLLFHYYDKDFNNEADTPDNFQSRRPNTSFCFLDIRSPGLGDTAMYLCATSDRRRTSGNEKLFFGSGTQLSVL.

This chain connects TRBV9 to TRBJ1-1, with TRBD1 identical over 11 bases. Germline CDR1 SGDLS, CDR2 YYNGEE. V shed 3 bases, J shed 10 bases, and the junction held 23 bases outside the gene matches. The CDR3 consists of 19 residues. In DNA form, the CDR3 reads TGTGCCAGCAGCGCCCGTATTCCTCCTAATTTGGGACAGGGGGTTGGAGCTTTCTTT. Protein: CASSARIPPNLGQGVGAFF.

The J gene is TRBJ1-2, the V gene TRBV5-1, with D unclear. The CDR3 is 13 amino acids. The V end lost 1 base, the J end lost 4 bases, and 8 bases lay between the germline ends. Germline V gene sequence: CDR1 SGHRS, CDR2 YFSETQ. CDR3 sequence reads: CASSLHPGYGYTF. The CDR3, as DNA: TGCGCCAGCAGCTTGCACCCAGGCTATGGCTACACCTTC.

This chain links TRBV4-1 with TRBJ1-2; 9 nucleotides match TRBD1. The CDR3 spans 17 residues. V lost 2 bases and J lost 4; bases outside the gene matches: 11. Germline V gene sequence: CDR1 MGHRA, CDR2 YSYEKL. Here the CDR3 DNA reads TGCGCCAGCAGCCAACCTTGGACAGGGGACTTGAGCTATGGCTACACCTTC. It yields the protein CASSQPWTGDLSYGYTF.

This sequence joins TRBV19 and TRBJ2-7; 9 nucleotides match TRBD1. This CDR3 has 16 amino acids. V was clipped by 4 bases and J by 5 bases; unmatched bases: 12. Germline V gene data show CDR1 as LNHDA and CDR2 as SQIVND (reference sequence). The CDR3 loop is CASSREGQGGRDEQYF. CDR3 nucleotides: TGTGCCAGTAGTAGGGAGGGACAGGGAGGACGGGACGAGCAGTACTTC.

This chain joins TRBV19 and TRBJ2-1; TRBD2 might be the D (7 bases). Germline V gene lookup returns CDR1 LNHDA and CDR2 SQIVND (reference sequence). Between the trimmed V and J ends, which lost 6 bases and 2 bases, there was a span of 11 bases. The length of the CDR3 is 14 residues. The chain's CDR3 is CASRGGGTYNEQFF. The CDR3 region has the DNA TGTGCCAGTAGGGGCGGGGGCACCTACAATGAGCAGTTCTTC.

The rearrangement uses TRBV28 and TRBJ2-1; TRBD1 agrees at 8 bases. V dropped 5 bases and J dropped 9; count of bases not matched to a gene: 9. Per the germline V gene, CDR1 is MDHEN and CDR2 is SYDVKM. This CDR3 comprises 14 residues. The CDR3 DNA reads TGTGCCAGCAGTCCGTGGGACAGGTCGGGTGAGCAGTTCTTC. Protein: CASSPWDRSGEQFF. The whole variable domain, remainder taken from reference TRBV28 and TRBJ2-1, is DVKVTQSSRYLVKRTGEKVFLECVQDMDHENMFWYRQDPGLGLRLIYFSYDVKMKEKGDIPEGYSVSREKKERFSLILESASTNQTSMYLCASSPWDRSGEQFFGPGTRLTVL.

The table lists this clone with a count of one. The CDR3: CASSDLLAGKMNTEAFF. In nucleotides, the CDR3 is TGTGCCAGCAGTGATCTTTTGGCAGGGAAAATGAACACTGAAGCTTTCTTT. The chain uses TRBV2 and TRBJ1-1, with TRBD1 as a possible D gene (5 bases). V was trimmed by 3 bases and J by 0 bases, leaving 17 bases between them. Germline V gene data show CDR1 as SNHLY and CDR2 as FYNNEI. The CDR3 spans 17 residues.

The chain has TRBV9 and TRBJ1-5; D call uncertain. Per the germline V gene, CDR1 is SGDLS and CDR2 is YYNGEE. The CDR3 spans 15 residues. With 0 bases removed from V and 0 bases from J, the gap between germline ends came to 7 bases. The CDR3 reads CASSVGRDSNQPQHF. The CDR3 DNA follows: TGTGCCAGCAGCGTAGGGAGGGATAGCAATCAGCCCCAGCATTTT. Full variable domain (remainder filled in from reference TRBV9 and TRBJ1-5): DSGVTQTPKHLITATGQRVTLRCSPRSGDLSVYWYQQSLDQGLQFLIQYYNGEERAKGNILERFSAQQFPDLHSELNLSSLELGDSALYFCASSVGRDSNQPQHFGDGTRLSIL.

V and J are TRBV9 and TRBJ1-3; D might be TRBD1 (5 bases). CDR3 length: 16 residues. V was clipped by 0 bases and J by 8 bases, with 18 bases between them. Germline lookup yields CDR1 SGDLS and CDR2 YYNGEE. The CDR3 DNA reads TGTGCCAGCAGCGTAGGATCGGGCAGGGCATGGGACACCATATATTTT. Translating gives CASSVGSGRAWDTIYF.

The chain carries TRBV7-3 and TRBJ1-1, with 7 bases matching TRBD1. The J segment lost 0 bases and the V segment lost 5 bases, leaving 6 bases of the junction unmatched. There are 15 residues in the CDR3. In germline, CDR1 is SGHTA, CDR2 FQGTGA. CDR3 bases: TGTGCCAGCAGCCCCCAGGGGGGCATGAACACTGAAGCTTTCTTT. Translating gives CASSPQGGMNTEAFF.

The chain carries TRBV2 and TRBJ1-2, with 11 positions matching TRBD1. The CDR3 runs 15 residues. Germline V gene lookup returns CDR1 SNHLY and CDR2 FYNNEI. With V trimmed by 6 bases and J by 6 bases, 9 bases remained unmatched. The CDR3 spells CASSARDRGNDGYTF. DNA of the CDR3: TGTGCCAGCAGCGCTAGGGACAGGGGGAATGATGGCTACACCTTC. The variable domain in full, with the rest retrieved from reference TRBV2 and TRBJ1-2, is EPEVTQTPSHQVTQMGQEVILRCVPISNHLYFYWYRQILGQKVEFLVSFYNNEISEKSEIFDDQFSVERPDGSNFTLKIRSTKLEDSAMYFCASSARDRGNDGYTFGSGTRLTVV.

The CDR3 DNA is TGTGCCAGCAGCTTAGTGTTTAGCGGGCAAGAGACCCAGTACTTC. It encodes CASSLVFSGQETQYF. The chain links TRBV7-9 to TRBJ2-5, with 7 nucleotides matching TRBD2. Germline loops: CDR1 SEHNR, CDR2 FQNEAQ (reference sequence). CDR3 length: 15 residues. The trim removed 1 base at V and 2 bases at J, leaving 4 bases unmatched.

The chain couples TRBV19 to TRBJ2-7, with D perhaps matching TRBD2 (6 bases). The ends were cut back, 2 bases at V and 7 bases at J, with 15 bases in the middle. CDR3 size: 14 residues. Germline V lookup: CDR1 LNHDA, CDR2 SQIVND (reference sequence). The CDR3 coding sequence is TGTGCCAGTAGTATAAGGGTGGAGGGCCAAGAGCAGTACTTC. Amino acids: CASSIRVEGQEQYF.

Written as DNA, the CDR3 is TGTGCCAGCAGTTCCCGCAAGGGGGCCATCAATCAGCCCCAGCATTTT. It codes for CASSSRKGAINQPQHF. This chain joins TRBV28 and TRBJ1-5; 7 bases fit TRBD1. The trim removed 4 bases at V and 3 bases at J, leaving 9 bases unmatched. In germline, CDR1 is MDHEN, CDR2 SYDVKM. This CDR3 spans 16 amino acids.

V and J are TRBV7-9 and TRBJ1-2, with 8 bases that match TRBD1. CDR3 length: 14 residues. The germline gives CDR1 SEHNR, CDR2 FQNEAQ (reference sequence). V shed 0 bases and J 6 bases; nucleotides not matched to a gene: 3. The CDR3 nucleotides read TGTGCCAGCAGCTTAGCGCAGGACAGGGATGGCTACACCTTC. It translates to CASSLAQDRDGYTF.

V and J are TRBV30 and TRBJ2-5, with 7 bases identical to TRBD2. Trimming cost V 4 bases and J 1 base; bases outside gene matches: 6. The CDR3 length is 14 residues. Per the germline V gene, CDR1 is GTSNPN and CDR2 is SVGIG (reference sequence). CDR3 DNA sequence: TGTGCCTGGAACTCCGGGACTACCCAAGAGACCCAGTACTTC. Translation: CAWNSGTTQETQYF.

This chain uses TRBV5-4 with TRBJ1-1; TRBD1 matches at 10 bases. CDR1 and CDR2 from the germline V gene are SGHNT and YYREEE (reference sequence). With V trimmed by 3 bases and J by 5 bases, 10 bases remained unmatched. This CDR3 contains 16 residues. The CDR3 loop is CASSSGTGAGITEAFF. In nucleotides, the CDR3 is TGTGCCAGCAGCTCCGGGACAGGGGCCGGTATAACTGAAGCTTTCTTT.

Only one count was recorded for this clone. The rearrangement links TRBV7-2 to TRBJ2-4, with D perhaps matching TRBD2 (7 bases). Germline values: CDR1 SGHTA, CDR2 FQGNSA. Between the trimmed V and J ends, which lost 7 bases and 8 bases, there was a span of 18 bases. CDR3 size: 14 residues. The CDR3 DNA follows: TGTGCCAGCACCAGAGCAGGAGGGGGGGACATTCAGTACTTC. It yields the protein CASTRAGGGDIQYF.

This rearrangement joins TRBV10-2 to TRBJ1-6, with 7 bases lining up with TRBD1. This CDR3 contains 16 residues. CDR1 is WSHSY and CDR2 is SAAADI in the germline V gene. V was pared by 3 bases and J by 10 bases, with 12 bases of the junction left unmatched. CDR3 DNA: TGCGCCAGCAGTGAAGTACAGGGGAAGGGAAAGTCACCCCTCCACTTT. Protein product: CASSEVQGKGKSPLHF.

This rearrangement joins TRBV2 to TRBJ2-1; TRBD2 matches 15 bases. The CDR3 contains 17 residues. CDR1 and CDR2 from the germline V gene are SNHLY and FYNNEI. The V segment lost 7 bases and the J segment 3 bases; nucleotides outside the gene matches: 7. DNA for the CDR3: TGTGCCAGCACCGGGACTAGCGGGAGGTTAGACTACAATGAGCAGTTCTTC. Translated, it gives CASTGTSGRLDYNEQFF.

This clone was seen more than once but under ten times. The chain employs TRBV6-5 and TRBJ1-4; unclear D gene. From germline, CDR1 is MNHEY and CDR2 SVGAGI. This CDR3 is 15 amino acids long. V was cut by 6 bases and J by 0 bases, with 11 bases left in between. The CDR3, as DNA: TGTGCCAGCAGCCCCGGGATTGCAACTAATGAAAAACTGTTTTTT. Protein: CASSPGIATNEKLFF.

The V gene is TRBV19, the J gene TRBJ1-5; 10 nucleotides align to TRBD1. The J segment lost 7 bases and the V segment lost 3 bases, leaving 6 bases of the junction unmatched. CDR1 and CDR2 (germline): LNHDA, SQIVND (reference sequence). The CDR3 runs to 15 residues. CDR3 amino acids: CASSMGPGQGQPQHF. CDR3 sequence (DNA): TGTGCCAGTAGTATGGGGCCGGGACAGGGGCAGCCCCAGCATTTT.

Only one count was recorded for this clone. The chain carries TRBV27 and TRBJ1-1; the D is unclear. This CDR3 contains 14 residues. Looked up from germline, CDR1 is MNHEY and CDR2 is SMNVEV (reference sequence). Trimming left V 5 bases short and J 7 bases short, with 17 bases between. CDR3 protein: CASSIGSYSSEAFF. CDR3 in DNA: TGTGCCAGCAGTATTGGTTCGTACAGTAGTGAAGCTTTCTTT.

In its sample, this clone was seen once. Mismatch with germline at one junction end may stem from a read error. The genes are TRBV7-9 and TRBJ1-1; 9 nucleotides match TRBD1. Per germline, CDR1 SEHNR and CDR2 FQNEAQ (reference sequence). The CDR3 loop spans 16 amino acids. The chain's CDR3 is CSSSARPGQGNTEAFF. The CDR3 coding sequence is TGTTCCAGCAGCGCCCGACCGGGACAGGGGAACACTGAAGCTTTCTTT.

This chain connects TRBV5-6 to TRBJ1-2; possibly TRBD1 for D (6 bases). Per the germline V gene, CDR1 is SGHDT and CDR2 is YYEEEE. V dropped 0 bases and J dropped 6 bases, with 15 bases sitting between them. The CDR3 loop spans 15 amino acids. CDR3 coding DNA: TGTGCCAGCAGCTTGGCAACCACAGGGAGCCATGGCTACACCTTC. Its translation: CASSLATTGSHGYTF. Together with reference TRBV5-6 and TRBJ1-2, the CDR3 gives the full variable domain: DAGVTQSPTHLIKTRGQQVTLRCSPKSGHDTVSWYQQALGQGPQFIFQYYEEEERQRGNFPDRFSGHQFPNYSSELNVNALLLGDSALYLCASSLATTGSHGYTFGSGTRLTVV.

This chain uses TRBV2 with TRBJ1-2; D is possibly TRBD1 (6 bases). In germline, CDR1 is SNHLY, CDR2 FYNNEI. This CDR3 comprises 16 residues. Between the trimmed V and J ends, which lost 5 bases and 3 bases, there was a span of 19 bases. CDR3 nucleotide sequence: TGTGCCAGCAGTTGGCAGGGGAAGTTCTTCGACTATGGCTACACCTTC. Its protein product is CASSWQGKFFDYGYTF.